The 3 T cell receptor beta chains presented below share a single source sample, sequenced in a study of prognosis after radiotherapy for stage I lung cancer. Genomic DNA provided the template from which TCR beta CDR3 was amplified by two-round multiplex PCR. First-round PCR, the initial amplification, used primers specific to each TRBV and TRBJ gene. TCRdb itself ran the multiplex PCR reads through MiXCR, one entry per CDR3 protein. The data show some 34,000 distinct CDR3 sequences, with around 34% seen just once and roughly 15% held by the top ten. Here the sequenced sample was PBMCs, taken before or after stereotactic body radiation therapy (not recorded which). Receptor source: a donor of 50 years or more with non-small cell lung cancer.

V and J are TRBV5-8 and TRBJ1-5; D is unresolved. Trimming pared 4 bases from V and 1 base from J, leaving 9 bases between. This CDR3 is built from 14 residues. Germline CDR1 and CDR2: SGHTS and YDEGEE. The chain's CDR3 is CASSLGLSNQPQHF. The CDR3 nucleotides read TGTGCCAGCAGCCTTGGACTGAGCAATCAGCCCCAGCATTTT.

Many counts were recorded for this clonotype. The rearrangement links TRBV5-6 to TRBJ2-3; the D gene is possibly TRBD2 (6 bases). The CDR3 length is 14 residues. Looked up from germline, CDR1 is SGHDT and CDR2 is YYEEEE. V shed 4 bases and J shed 0 bases, with 9 bases lying between them. The CDR3 nucleotides read TGTGCCAGCAGCATAGGGACTAGCACAGATACGCAGTATTTT. Amino acids: CASSIGTSTDTQYF.

This clonotype was seen ten or more times. This chain connects TRBV14 to TRBJ2-7; 12 bases match TRBD1. This CDR3 has 16 residues. The junction had 10 bases not matched to a gene; V was cut back by 3 bases and J by 7 bases. From germline, CDR1 is SGHDN and CDR2 FVKESK. CDR3 residues: CASSQIPGQGAREQYF. CDR3 nucleotides: TGTGCCAGCAGCCAGATTCCGGGACAGGGGGCTCGGGAGCAGTACTTC.